This entry lists 8 T cell receptor beta chains sequenced from one sample in a study of T cells of healthy individuals. TCRdb processed the 5' RACE reads anew with MiXCR; each CDR3 protein has one entry. This table holds over 95,000 distinct CDR3 sequences, around 17% found once. All receptors come from a human donor in good health.

This chain links TRBV29-1 with TRBJ2-2, with 7 bases aligning to TRBD1. This CDR3 spans 14 amino acids. The J segment lost 5 bases and the V segment lost 6 bases, leaving 9 bases of the junction unmatched. Germline CDR1 is SQVTM and CDR2 is ANQGSEA. The CDR3 DNA is TGCAGCGTAGGAGACAGGGTGTCAACCGGGGAGCTGTTTTTT. Translated, it gives CSVGDRVSTGELFF.

This clonotype was counted ten times or more. The V call is TRBV5-1, the J call TRBJ2-2, with D perhaps matching TRBD1 (5 bases). The CDR3 is 14 residues long. Trimming removed 4 bases at V and 1 base at J, with 8 bases between. Looked up from germline, CDR1 is SGHRS and CDR2 is YFSETQ. As DNA, the CDR3 is TGCGCCAGCAGCCCTACAGGGAACACCGGGGAGCTGTTTTTT. Its protein is CASSPTGNTGELFF.

The chain links TRBV21-1 to TRBJ2-5; TRBD1 reflects the table's D call only, with no check against the DNA. TRBV21-1 constitutes a pseudogene. The CDR3 sequence is 16 residues long. CDR3 region: CASSPPPRGGEETQYF. DNA for the CDR3: TGTGCCAGCAGCCCTCCCCCCCGGGGGGGGGAAGAGACCCAGTACTTC.

This clonotype was found a few times. The J gene is TRBJ2-2, the V gene TRBV2; TRBD1 might be the D (6 bases). The V and J ends lost 2 bases and 4 bases respectively, with 11 bases between them. CDR1 is SNHLY and CDR2 is FYNNEI in the germline V gene. The CDR3 extends over 15 amino acids. CDR3 DNA: TGTGCCAGCAGTGAAACAGGGACGCGCACCGGGGAGCTGTTTTTT. Its protein product is CASSETGTRTGELFF.

The CDR3 region is CASSQVPGGLAGANEQFF. CDR3 in DNA: TGCGCCAGCAGCCAAGTACCAGGGGGACTAGCGGGAGCTAATGAGCAGTTCTTC. V gene TRBV4-3 combines with J gene TRBJ2-1; TRBD2 matches at 14 bases. Trimming cost V 1 base and J 7 bases; bases outside gene matches: 9. The CDR3 has 18 residues. Germline V gives CDR1 LGHNA, CDR2 YSLEER.

The CDR3 nucleotides are TGCGCCAGCAGCAAAACCGGGACGACTGGAAACACCATATATTTT. It translates to CASSKTGTTGNTIYF. The genes are TRBV4-1 and TRBJ1-3; D is possibly TRBD1 (5 bases). Looked up from germline, CDR1 is MGHRA and CDR2 is YSYEKL. The CDR3 contains 15 residues. The V end lost 5 bases, the J end lost 2 bases, and 13 bases lay between the germline ends.

The count of this clonotype is one. The chain has TRBV28 and TRBJ1-2; TRBD1 agrees at 12 bases. CDR3 length: 16 residues. The V segment lost 6 bases and the J segment 2 bases; nucleotides outside the gene matches: 7. Germline CDR1 and CDR2: MDHEN and SYDVKM. For the CDR3, the DNA is TGTGCCAGCAGCCTACCGGGACAGGGGGCGAACTATGGCTACACCTTC. Protein sequence: CASSLPGQGANYGYTF.

CDR3: CASSRFGGSGGARLDTQYF. The DNA for the CDR3 is TGTGCCAGCAGCCGATTCGGGGGTAGCGGGGGGGCCAGGTTGGATACGCAGTATTTT. This chain links TRBV7-2 with TRBJ2-3, with 11 bases matching TRBD2. With V trimmed by 5 bases and J by 6 bases, 19 bases remained unmatched. The CDR3 runs to 19 residues. Per the germline V gene, CDR1 is SGHTA and CDR2 is FQGNSA.